One and the same sample provided the 10 T cell receptor beta chains below, sequenced in a study of long-term antiretroviral therapy in people with HIV. At the survey level, the v3.0 immunoSEQ assay was run. Sequencing used immunoSEQ multiplex PCR; TCRdb keeps in-frame clones, though not all of them. The sample lists tens of thousands of clones, around 84% seen once, with roughly 4.5% in the top ten. This specimen was unsorted PBMCs, taken 1.3 years after starting antiretroviral therapy. Receptors were obtained from a man aged 60 to 69 with HIV.

The J gene is TRBJ1-6, the V gene TRBV6-5, with a weak D call TRBD1 (5 bases). This CDR3 contains 13 residues. The V end lost 2 bases, the J end lost 8 bases, and 7 bases lay between the germline ends. Germline-derived CDR1 and CDR2 are MNHEY and SVGAGI. CDR3 loop: CASSYVRDSPLHF. DNA for the CDR3: TGTGCCAGCAGTTACGTCAGGGATTCACCCCTCCACTTT.

The V call is TRBV9, the J call TRBJ2-5, with no clear D. V dropped 0 bases and J dropped 4 bases, with 4 bases sitting between them. The CDR3 totals 12 residues. Germline V gene data show CDR1 as SGDLS and CDR2 as YYNGEE. In nucleotides, the CDR3 is TGTGCCAGCAGCGTAGTGGGAGAGACCCAGTACTTC. Its protein product is CASSVVGETQYF.

The chain uses TRBV7-8 and TRBJ1-5; D is perhaps TRBD1 (5 bases). V was clipped by 1 base and J by 5 bases, with 9 bases between them. This CDR3 contains 14 residues. The germline V gene has CDR1 SGHVS and CDR2 FQNEAQ. CDR3 sequence: CASSLVGRDQPQHF. In nucleotides, the CDR3 is TGTGCCAGCAGCTTAGTCGGCAGGGATCAGCCCCAGCATTTT. Full variable domain (remainder filled in from reference TRBV7-8 and TRBJ1-5): GAGVSQSPRYKVAKRGQDVALRCDPISGHVSLFWYQQALGQGPEFLTYFQNEAQLDKSGLPSDRFFAERPEGSVSTLKIQRTQQEDSAVYLCASSLVGRDQPQHFGDGTRLSIL.

The V call is TRBV28, the J call TRBJ1-2, with D unclear. Germline V gives CDR1 MDHEN, CDR2 SYDVKM. V was shortened by 6 bases and J by 3 bases, with 14 bases between the two germline ends. The CDR3 covers 14 residues. The CDR3 spells CASSVITYDYGYTF. The CDR3 coding sequence is TGTGCCAGCAGCGTAATTACGTACGACTATGGCTACACCTTC.

The chain joins TRBV5-1 to TRBJ1-4; 10 positions match TRBD1. From germline, CDR1 is SGHRS and CDR2 YFSETQ. The CDR3 covers 18 residues. V lost 0 bases to trimming and J lost 2 bases; unmatched junction nucleotides: 7. CDR3 bases: TGCGCCAGCAGCTTGGGGCCTCGGGACAGGGGCACTAATGAAAAACTGTTTTTT. This translates into CASSLGPRDRGTNEKLFF.

In its sample, this clone was seen once. The rearrangement uses TRBV10-3 and TRBJ1-6, with 10 positions matching TRBD1. Germline CDR1 reads ENHRY; CDR2 reads SYGVKD. V shed 5 bases and J 7 bases; nucleotides not matched to a gene: 8. The CDR3 length is 16 residues. The CDR3 DNA reads TGTGCCATCAGTAGAACTTCGGGACAGGGGAATTCACCCCTCCACTTT. This gives the protein CAISRTSGQGNSPLHF.

This clone turned up a few times. V usage is TRBV21-1 and J usage is TRBJ2-3; TRBD1, the D gene given by the table, was not confirmed from the DNA. TRBV21-1 is marked as a pseudogene. CDR3 size: 14 residues. The CDR3 bases are TGTGCCAGGCGACAGGGATCAAGCACAGATACGCAGTATTTT. Translation: CARRQGSSTDTQYF.

The chain recombines TRBV7-9 with TRBJ2-7; D perhaps matches TRBD1 (6 bases). Germline values: CDR1 SEHNR, CDR2 FQNEAQ (reference sequence). V shed 9 bases and J shed 2 bases, with 17 bases lying between them. CDR3 length: 14 residues. CDR3 region: CASQLEGVAYEQYF. CDR3 nucleotides: TGTGCCAGTCAACTAGAGGGGGTCGCCTACGAGCAGTACTTC.

This chain's CDR3 is CASSQGVGGSTNEKLFF. The CDR3 bases are TGCGCCAGCAGCCAAGGGGTCGGCGGTTCAACTAATGAAAAACTGTTTTTT. V and J are TRBV4-3 and TRBJ1-4; D is ambiguous. In germline, CDR1 is LGHNA, CDR2 YSLEER. CDR3 length equals 17 residues. Deletions cut 1 base from V and 0 bases from J, with 12 bases between.

V is TRBV7-9 and J is TRBJ1-1; possible D gene TRBD1, 6 bases. V was clipped by 3 bases and J by 1 base, with 12 bases between them. The CDR3 is 15 amino acids. CDR1 is SEHNR, CDR2 FQNEAQ, per germline (reference sequence). The CDR3 protein is CASSLGATENTEAFF. DNA for the CDR3: TGTGCCAGCAGCTTGGGGGCGACAGAGAACACTGAAGCTTTCTTT.